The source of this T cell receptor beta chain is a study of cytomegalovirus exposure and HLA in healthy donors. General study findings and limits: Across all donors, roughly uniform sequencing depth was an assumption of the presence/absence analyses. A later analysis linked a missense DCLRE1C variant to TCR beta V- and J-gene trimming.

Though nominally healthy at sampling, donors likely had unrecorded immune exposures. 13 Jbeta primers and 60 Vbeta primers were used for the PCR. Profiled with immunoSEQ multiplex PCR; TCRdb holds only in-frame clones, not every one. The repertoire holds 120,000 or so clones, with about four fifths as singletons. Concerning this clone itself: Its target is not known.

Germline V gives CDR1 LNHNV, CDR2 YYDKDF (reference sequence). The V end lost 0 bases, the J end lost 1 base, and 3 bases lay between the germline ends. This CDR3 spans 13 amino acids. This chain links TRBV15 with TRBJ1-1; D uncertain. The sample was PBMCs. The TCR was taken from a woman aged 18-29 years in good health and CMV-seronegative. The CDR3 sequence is CATSRDKNTEAFF. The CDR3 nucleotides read TGTGCCACCAGCAGAGACAAGAACACTGAAGCTTTCTTT.